This TCR beta chain appears in the sequencing data of a study of T-cell memory formation after mild COVID-19. The study's findings and limits: The study detected some responding clones in pre-infection memory, suggesting cross-reactive memory joined.

This clonotype was seen more than once but under ten times. Its antigen is currently unknown. TCRdb analysed the 5' RACE reads with MiXCR anew, one entry per CDR3 protein. The sample contains about 190,000 distinct CDR3 sequences, over 9.5% of which appear only once. V was shortened by 1 base and J by 11 bases, with 11 bases between the two germline ends. The CDR3 consists of 12 residues. The germline CDR1 and CDR2 sequences are LGHDT and YNNKEL (reference sequence). The receptor comes from a man aged 18 to 29 who had mild COVID-19 (a few samples of this study predate the infection). Cell type and time point are not known. The rearrangement uses TRBV3-1 and TRBJ1-1; no definite D call. Sequenced: PBMCs or a T cell subset sorted from them (not recorded which). The CDR3 DNA reads as TGTGCCAGCAGCCAAGCTAGGCGTGGGGCTTTCTTT. Translation gives CASSQARRGAFF.